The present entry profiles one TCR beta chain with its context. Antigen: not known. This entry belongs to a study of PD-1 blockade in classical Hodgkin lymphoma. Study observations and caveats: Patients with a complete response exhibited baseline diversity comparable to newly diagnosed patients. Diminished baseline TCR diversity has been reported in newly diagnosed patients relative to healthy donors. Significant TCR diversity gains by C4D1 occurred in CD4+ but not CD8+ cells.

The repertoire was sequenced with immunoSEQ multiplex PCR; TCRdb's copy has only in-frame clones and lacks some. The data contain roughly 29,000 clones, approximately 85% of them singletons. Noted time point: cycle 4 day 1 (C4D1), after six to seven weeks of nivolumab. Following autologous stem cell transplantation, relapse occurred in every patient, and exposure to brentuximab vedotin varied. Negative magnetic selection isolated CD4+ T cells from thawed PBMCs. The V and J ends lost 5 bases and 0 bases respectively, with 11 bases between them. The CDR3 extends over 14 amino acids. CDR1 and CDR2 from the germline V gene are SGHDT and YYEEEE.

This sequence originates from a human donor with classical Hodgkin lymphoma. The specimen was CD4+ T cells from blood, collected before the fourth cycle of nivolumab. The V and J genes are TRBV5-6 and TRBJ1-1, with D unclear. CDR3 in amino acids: CASSFRRLNTEAFF. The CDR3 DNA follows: TGTGCCAGCAGTTTTAGACGGTTGAACACTGAAGCTTTCTTT.